This TCR beta chain was identified in a study of shared clonotypes between healthy human individuals. Trimming stripped 5 bases from V and 8 bases from J, with 19 bases between. The CDR3 consists of 15 residues. CDR1 SGHTA and CDR2 FQGNSA come from the germline V gene. Naive CD8 cells, CD45RO-negative and positively selected for CCR7, excluded terminally differentiated effector memory CD45RA+ cells. Clones were read by immunoSEQ multiplex PCR, and TCRdb kept only the in-frame ones, dropping some. The sample lists around 1.9 million clones, 80% to 95% occurring once. The sequenced sample was naive CD8+ T cells from PBMCs. The chain carries TRBV7-2 and TRBJ2-1; a weak D match, TRBD2 (5 bases). The TCR was taken from a man aged 18-30 years in good health. Some clones in this sample may be carry-over from other donors' samples. The CDR3 here is CASSLVTAFGDEQFF. CDR3 bases: TGTGCCAGCAGCCTGGTGACGGCCTTCGGGGATGAGCAGTTCTTC.